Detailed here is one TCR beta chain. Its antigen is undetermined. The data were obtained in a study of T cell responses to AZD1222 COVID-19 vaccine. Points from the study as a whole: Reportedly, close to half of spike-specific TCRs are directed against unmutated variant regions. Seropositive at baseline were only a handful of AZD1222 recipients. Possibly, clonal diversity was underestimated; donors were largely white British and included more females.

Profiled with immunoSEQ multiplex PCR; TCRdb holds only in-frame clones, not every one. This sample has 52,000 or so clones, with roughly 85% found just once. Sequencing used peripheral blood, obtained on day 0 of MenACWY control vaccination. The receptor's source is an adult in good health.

The CDR3 loop reads CASSEGNGSPLHF. In nucleotides, the CDR3 is TGTGCCAGCAGCGAGGGGAACGGATCACCCCTCCACTTT. The chain recombines TRBV4-2 with TRBJ1-6; maybe TRBD1 (5 bases). This CDR3 is built from 13 residues. Deletions cut 5 bases from V and 10 bases from J, with 12 bases between. Germline CDR1 and CDR2: LGHNA and YNFKEQ.